This entry lists 32 T cell receptor beta chains sequenced from one sample in a study of beta chain features in type 1 diabetes. Expressed TCRB transcripts were sequenced, since all the RNA that had been isolated was reverse transcribed. Repertoires were generated with immunoSEQ multiplex PCR, while TCRdb's copy carries only in-frame clones and drops some. The data contain approximately 150,000 clones, roughly 9.1% of them singletons. The sample taken for sequencing was central memory CD4+ T cells from blood. Receptors were obtained from a woman between 18 and 29 years old in good health.

The rearrangement joins TRBV29-1 to TRBJ2-5; 9 bases align to TRBD2. This CDR3 has 12 residues. The germline gives CDR1 SQVTM, CDR2 ANQGSEA. V lost 6 bases and J lost 10; bases outside the gene matches: 9. The DNA for the CDR3 is TGCAGCGTGGTTGTGGGCGGGGGGGACCAGTACTTC. Translation gives CSVVVGGGDQYF.

This clone was seen only a few times. This chain joins TRBV7-2 and TRBJ2-3; 9 bases fit TRBD2. This CDR3 is 15 amino acids long. Germline V gene lookup returns CDR1 SGHTA and CDR2 FQGNSA. The V and J ends lost 2 bases and 0 bases, in that order; junction bases with no gene match: 0. The CDR3 DNA reads as TGTGCCAGCAGCTTACTAGCGGGGAGCACAGATACGCAGTATTTT. Protein product: CASSLLAGSTDTQYF.

The J gene is TRBJ1-4, the V gene TRBV4-3, with TRBD1 matching over 9 bases. V lost 4 bases to trimming and J lost 6 bases; unmatched junction nucleotides: 9. This CDR3 comprises 16 residues. Germline loops: CDR1 LGHNA, CDR2 YSLEER. The CDR3 DNA reads as TGCGCCAGCAGCCGCTTGACAGGGGGAAAGGATGAAAAACTGTTTTTT. This sequence encodes CASSRLTGGKDEKLFF.

This rearrangement joins TRBV7-9 to TRBJ1-1; no reliable D call. Germline V lookup: CDR1 SEHNR, CDR2 FQNEAQ (reference sequence). The germline V and J ends were trimmed by 2 bases and 5 bases, with 12 bases remaining between them. This CDR3 comprises 14 residues. CDR3 bases: TGTGCCAGCAGCTTACTGGGTGGGAGGACTGAAGCTTTCTTT. Amino acids: CASSLLGGRTEAFF.

This chain uses TRBV5-4 with TRBJ2-3; 11 nucleotides agree with TRBD1. This CDR3 has 16 residues. After removal of 4 bases from V and 3 bases from J, the junction contained 7 bases not matched to a gene. Per germline, CDR1 SGHNT and CDR2 YYREEE (reference sequence). CDR3 sequence: CASSRGGQGATDTQYF. The CDR3 DNA sequence: TGTGCCAGCAGCCGAGGCGGACAGGGGGCGACAGATACGCAGTATTTT.

The genes are TRBV7-9 and TRBJ1-2, with a possible D match to TRBD1 (5 bases). Germline V lookup: CDR1 SEHNR, CDR2 FQNEAQ (reference sequence). The V end was cut by 5 bases, the J end by 1 base, with 11 bases between. The CDR3 spans 14 residues. CDR3 amino acids: CASSGQGINYGYTF. CDR3 DNA sequence: TGTGCCAGCAGCGGTCAGGGTATTAACTATGGCTACACCTTC.

The chain is built from TRBV12-5 and TRBJ2-1, with TRBD2 as a possible D gene (6 bases). The CDR3 sequence is 15 residues long. The V gene lost 6 bases and the J gene lost 0 bases, with 12 bases spanning the gap. Germline V gene sequence: CDR1 LGHNT, CDR2 FRNRAP. The CDR3 DNA reads as TGTGCTAGTGGCCAGCGGGTTAGCTCCTACAATGAGCAGTTCTTC. Encoded protein: CASGQRVSSYNEQFF. The full variable domain, its missing parts supplied by reference TRBV12-5 and TRBJ2-1, is DARVTQTPRHKVTEMGQEVTMRCQPILGHNTVFWYRQTMMQGLELLAYFRNRAPLDDSGMPKDRFSAEMPDATLATLKIQPSEPRDSAVYFCASGQRVSSYNEQFFGPGTRLTVL.

The chain combines TRBV7-6 with TRBJ2-2, with 9 bases identical to TRBD2. Germline V gene sequence: CDR1 SGHVS, CDR2 FNYEAQ. There are 16 residues in the CDR3. J lost 2 bases, V lost 1 base, and 2 bases had no gene match. The CDR3, as DNA: TGTGCCAGCAGCTTAGGAGCGGGAGGTAACACCGGGGAGCTGTTTTTT. Protein product: CASSLGAGGNTGELFF.

The chain combines TRBV19 with TRBJ2-1; D unresolved. V was shortened by 5 bases and J by 0 bases, with 8 bases between the two germline ends. Germline V CDR1 and CDR2: LNHDA, SQIVND (reference sequence). The CDR3 loop spans 14 amino acids. DNA of the CDR3: TGTGCCAGTAGTGCATCGAGCTCCTACAATGAGCAGTTCTTC. Residues: CASSASSSYNEQFF.

This sequence joins TRBV10-3 and TRBJ2-1; weak D call: TRBD1 (6 bases). V lost 11 bases and J 0 bases, leaving 11 bases between the germline ends. Germline V gene sequence: CDR1 ENHRY, CDR2 SYGVKD. The CDR3 contains 13 residues. CDR3 nucleotides: TGTGCCGGGGGCCAGAGCTCCTACAATGAGCAGTTCTTC. Translating gives CAGGQSSYNEQFF.

This clone was recorded a few times. The J gene is TRBJ1-1, the V gene TRBV2, with 9 positions matching TRBD1. V shed 6 bases, J shed 2 bases, and the junction held 4 bases outside the gene matches. CDR1 and CDR2 (germline): SNHLY, FYNNEI. The CDR3 has 14 residues. The CDR3 sequence is CASRVDRGNTEAFF. The CDR3 DNA follows: TGTGCCAGCAGGGTGGACAGGGGAAACACTGAAGCTTTCTTT.

This clone was recorded many times. The V gene is TRBV4-3, the J gene TRBJ1-1; 7 positions agree with TRBD1. The germline gives CDR1 LGHNA, CDR2 YSLEER. There are 13 residues in the CDR3. With 0 bases clipped from V and 7 bases from J, the junction kept 2 bases outside the gene matches. CDR3 bases: TGCGCCAGCAGCCAAGACCGGGACAGTGAAGCTTTCTTT. Encoded protein: CASSQDRDSEAFF.

The V gene is TRBV6-4, the J gene TRBJ1-6, with D possibly matching TRBD1 (6 bases). This CDR3 comprises 13 residues. Trimming left V 4 bases short and J 7 bases short, with 8 bases between. Looked up from germline, CDR1 is MRHNA and CDR2 is SNTAGT. CDR3 residues: CASSAGANSPLHF. The CDR3 region has the DNA TGTGCCAGCAGTGCAGGGGCGAATTCACCCCTCCACTTT.

In this sample, this clone turned up many times. This sequence joins TRBV9 and TRBJ1-3, with TRBD1 matching over 10 bases. Losses at the gene ends were 4 bases for V and 8 bases for J; bases not matched to a gene: 9. Germline V gives CDR1 SGDLS, CDR2 YYNGEE. This CDR3 is 15 amino acids long. CDR3 residues: CASSRRGQGLDTIYF. CDR3 sequence (DNA): TGTGCCAGCAGCCGCCGGGGACAGGGGTTAGACACCATATATTTT.

The chain has TRBV15 and TRBJ1-2; D perhaps matches TRBD1 (6 bases). The V gene's germline CDR1 is LNHNV and CDR2 YYDKDF (reference sequence). V gave up 0 bases and J gave up 8 bases, with 13 bases separating them. This CDR3 has 14 residues. This CDR3 reads CATSRDMGTYGYTF. DNA of the CDR3: TGTGCCACCAGCAGAGATATGGGGACATACGGCTACACCTTC.

The CDR3 sequence: CASSLSTVGDTQYF. The CDR3 nucleotides are TGCGCCAGCAGCTTGTCTACGGTCGGAGATACGCAGTATTTT. J is TRBJ2-3 and V is TRBV5-1, with D unresolved. CDR3 length: 14 amino acids. V was cut by 1 base and J by 5 bases, with 11 bases left in between. Germline V gives CDR1 SGHRS, CDR2 YFSETQ.

The chain combines TRBV5-8 with TRBJ1-2; 7 nucleotides line up with TRBD1. The CDR3 is 15 amino acids. V shed 2 bases and J 0 bases; nucleotides not matched to a gene: 4. Per the germline V gene, CDR1 is SGHTS and CDR2 is YDEGEE. CDR3 sequence (DNA): TGTGCCAGCAGCTTCGGGGACAGACCTAACTATGGCTACACCTTC. This codes for CASSFGDRPNYGYTF.

The chain carries TRBV7-2 and TRBJ2-5, with a possible D match to TRBD1 (6 bases). Trimming took off 1 base at V and 1 base at J, with 7 bases between the two ends. This CDR3 is built from 14 residues. Per the germline V gene, CDR1 is SGHTA and CDR2 is FQGNSA. CDR3 residues: CASSLGGGQETQYF. CDR3 in DNA: TGTGCCAGCAGCTTAGGAGGGGGCCAAGAGACCCAGTACTTC.

The chain couples TRBV19 to TRBJ2-7; TRBD1 aligns across 9 bases. The V segment lost 5 bases and the J segment 1 base; nucleotides outside the gene matches: 9. The CDR3 sequence is 16 residues long. Germline loops: CDR1 LNHDA, CDR2 SQIVND (reference sequence). Here the CDR3 reads CASSQPRTGDSYEQYF. CDR3 nucleotides: TGTGCCAGTAGTCAACCCAGGACAGGGGATTCCTACGAGCAGTACTTC.

This rearrangement joins TRBV18 to TRBJ2-3; 7 bases map to TRBD1. V lost 3 bases and J lost 2; bases outside the gene matches: 5. The CDR3 sequence is 15 residues long. Germline CDR1 reads KGHSH; CDR2 reads LQKENI. CDR3 residues: CASSPGQPPTDTQYF. The CDR3 nucleotides are TGTGCCAGCTCACCGGGACAGCCCCCCACAGATACGCAGTATTTT.

The chain employs TRBV30 and TRBJ1-1; possibly TRBD1 for D (6 bases). This CDR3 region has 15 residues. V lost 1 base to trimming and J lost 1 base, with 13 bases between them. CDR1 and CDR2 (germline): GTSNPN, SVGIG (reference sequence). CDR3 nucleotides: TGTGCCTGGAGTGCCCCGGGACACAAGAACACTGAAGCTTTCTTT. Translation: CAWSAPGHKNTEAFF.

This chain connects TRBV29-1 to TRBJ1-2; D unclear. Germline V gene lookup returns CDR1 SQVTM and CDR2 ANQGSEA. V was cut by 0 bases and J by 7 bases, with 12 bases left in between. The CDR3 totals 13 residues. The CDR3 loop reads CSVEDVRPSGYTF. The CDR3 bases are TGCAGCGTTGAAGACGTGCGGCCATCTGGCTACACCTTC.

This clone was detected only a few times. In nucleotides, the CDR3 is TGTGCCAGCAGGGACTCGTACGAGCAGTACTTC. This sequence encodes CASRDSYEQYF. V is TRBV28 and J is TRBJ2-7; maybe TRBD2 (5 bases). CDR1 MDHEN and CDR2 SYDVKM come from the germline V gene. The CDR3 runs to 11 residues. Trimming stripped 6 bases from V and 4 bases from J, with 7 bases between.

This chain joins TRBV29-1 and TRBJ1-1; D unclear. This CDR3 contains 13 residues. Trimming removed 7 bases at V and 2 bases at J, with 14 bases between. Germline CDR1 and CDR2: SQVTM and ANQGSEA. The CDR3 DNA follows: TGCAGCGCCAAGGAGGTTTTTAACACTGAAGCTTTCTTT. This sequence encodes CSAKEVFNTEAFF. The full variable domain, rest sourced from reference TRBV29-1 and TRBJ1-1, is SAVISQKPSRDICQRGTSLTIQCQVDSQVTMMFWYRQQPGQSLTLIATANQGSEATYESGFVIDKFPISRPNLTFSTLTVSNMSPEDSSIYLCSAKEVFNTEAFFGQGTRLTVV.

V gene TRBV2 combines with J gene TRBJ2-5, with a tentative D call TRBD1 (5 bases). The DNA end is more similar to TRBJ2-7, so the J call may be wrong. The CDR3 contains 13 residues. CDR1 and CDR2 from the germline V gene are SNHLY and FYNNEI. CDR3 region: CASRSDSSYEQYF. In DNA form, the CDR3 reads TGTGCCAGCAGGAGTGACAGCTCCTACGAGCAGTACTTC.

This clone was seen a few times. V gene TRBV30 combines with J gene TRBJ2-1; 8 bases fit TRBD2. Looked up from germline, CDR1 is GTSNPN and CDR2 is SVGIG (reference sequence). The CDR3 runs 15 residues. V gave up 3 bases and J gave up 0 bases; unmatched junction bases: 4. Here the CDR3 DNA reads TGTGCCTGGAGACCGACTAGCGCCTCCTACAATGAGCAGTTCTTC. Translated, it gives CAWRPTSASYNEQFF.

This clone has a handful of counts. CDR3 in DNA: TGTGCCAGCAGGCCGACTATGCTGTCCTACGAGCAGTACTTC. Translation gives CASRPTMLSYEQYF. This rearrangement joins TRBV7-2 to TRBJ2-7; tentative D call: TRBD2 (5 bases). This CDR3 comprises 14 residues. Trimming removed 6 bases at V and 1 base at J, with 13 bases between. Germline V gives CDR1 SGHTA, CDR2 FQGNSA.

This clone was detected a few times. The chain has TRBV14 and TRBJ1-1; 9 nucleotides agree with TRBD1. CDR3 length: 13 residues. The V gene's germline CDR1 is SGHDN and CDR2 FVKESK. With 4 bases clipped from V and 3 bases from J, the junction kept 0 bases outside the gene matches. CDR3 sequence: CASSRDRDTEAFF. The DNA for the CDR3 is TGTGCCAGCAGCCGGGACAGGGACACTGAAGCTTTCTTT.

The rearrangement links TRBV27 to TRBJ2-7; no clear D gene. The V and J ends lost 6 bases and 7 bases respectively, with 13 bases between them. This CDR3 has 12 residues. CDR1 is MNHEY, CDR2 SMNVEV, per germline (reference sequence). DNA for the CDR3: TGTGCCAGCAGCACTTATCGCGGAGAGCAGTACTTC. It translates to CASSTYRGEQYF.

This chain uses TRBV5-6 with TRBJ1-5; D gene uncertain. CDR3 size: 14 residues. The V gene's germline CDR1 is SGHDT and CDR2 YYEEEE. V gave up 4 bases and J gave up 8 bases, with 16 bases separating them. DNA for the CDR3: TGTGCCAGCAGCCCCGCGGGGAGTGGGAAGCCCCAGCATTTT. As protein: CASSPAGSGKPQHF.

This rearrangement joins TRBV2 to TRBJ1-5; 10 bases are a match to TRBD1. Unmatched junction bases numbered 7, after V lost 7 bases and J lost 7 bases. CDR1 and CDR2 (germline): SNHLY, FYNNEI. The CDR3 has 14 residues. CDR3 in amino acids: CASTDRGQGQPQHF. The CDR3 coding sequence is TGTGCCAGCACCGACAGGGGGCAAGGGCAGCCCCAGCATTTT. Supplemented by reference TRBV2 and TRBJ1-5, the full variable domain reads EPEVTQTPSHQVTQMGQEVILRCVPISNHLYFYWYRQILGQKVEFLVSFYNNEISEKSEIFDDQFSVERPDGSNFTLKIRSTKLEDSAMYFCASTDRGQGQPQHFGDGTRLSIL.

This chain uses TRBV5-1 with TRBJ2-5, with 7 bases aligning to TRBD1. This CDR3 is built from 14 residues. Looked up from germline, CDR1 is SGHRS and CDR2 is YFSETQ. The V and J ends lost 4 bases and 2 bases, in that order; junction bases with no gene match: 5. CDR3 residues: CASSTGQAQETQYF. The CDR3 DNA reads TGCGCCAGCAGCACCGGACAGGCTCAAGAGACCCAGTACTTC.